In its sample, the clone carrying this T cell receptor beta chain was seen a few times. Antigen unknown. This sample was included in a study of T cells in Graves' hyperthyroidism and ophthalmopathy. Study observations and caveats: The authors' 13 V-J model separated ophthalmopathy from stable hyperthyroidism.

This CDR3 comprises 14 residues. Germline CDR1 reads LNHDA; CDR2 reads SQIVND (reference sequence). V gave up 7 bases and J gave up 4 bases, with 16 bases separating them. RNA transcripts served as the template for amplifying TCR beta CDR3 regions. The HTBI primer set served for first-round RT-PCR of the TCR CDR3. TCRdb re-called the multiplex PCR reads with MiXCR, one entry per CDR3 protein. The sample holds some 300,000 distinct CDR3 sequences, roughly 17% seen once. No progression to ophthalmopathy during 18 months of follow-up defined stable disease. The study left out patients who had uncontrolled infection, other autoimmune disease, pregnancy or lactation.

Sequencing was done on a sample of blood. The TCR originated in a man aged 30 to 39 with Graves' hyperthyroidism. J is TRBJ1-2 and V is TRBV19; D is possibly TRBD1 (5 bases). The CDR3 nucleotides read TGTGCCAGTAAGTTCCAGGGCAACGGCTATGGCTACACCTTC. Amino acids: CASKFQGNGYGYTF.